Following are 27 T cell receptor beta chains from one sample sequenced in a study of T cell responses to AZD1222 COVID-19 vaccine. The assay was immunoSEQ multiplex PCR, and TCRdb's table has in-frame clones only and misses some. The sample has about 130,000 clones; 65% to 90% are singletons. The sample consisted of peripheral blood, taken on day 0 of AZD1222 vaccination. The receptors here all came from an adult in good health.

V and J are TRBV19 and TRBJ1-1, with a weak D call TRBD1 (5 bases). Between the trimmed V and J ends, which lost 9 bases and 1 base, there was a span of 21 bases. Germline V gene sequence: CDR1 LNHDA, CDR2 SQIVND (reference sequence). The CDR3 runs 16 residues. The CDR3 here is CARKAPGRKRNTEAFF. The CDR3 nucleotides read TGTGCCAGAAAAGCTCCGGGACGGAAAAGGAACACTGAAGCTTTCTTT.

A single count supports this clone. The rearrangement joins TRBV18 to TRBJ1-4; D not certain. The CDR3 has 11 amino acids. Trimming removed 4 bases at V and 7 bases at J, with 4 bases between. Germline values: CDR1 KGHSH, CDR2 LQKENI. CDR3 coding DNA: TGTGCCAGCTCACGGGGTGAAAAACTGTTTTTT. The encoded protein is CASSRGEKLFF.

V usage is TRBV4-1 and J usage is TRBJ1-5; 9 positions agree with TRBD1. This CDR3 has 18 residues. In germline, CDR1 is MGHRA, CDR2 YSYEKL. Unmatched junction bases numbered 12, after V lost 2 bases and J lost 4 bases. The CDR3 region is CASSQQGQPGQGNQPQHF. CDR3 bases: TGCGCCAGCAGCCAACAAGGCCAACCGGGACAGGGTAATCAGCCCCAGCATTTT.

The V and J genes are TRBV7-2 and TRBJ1-2, with D perhaps TRBD1 (6 bases). Germline values: CDR1 SGHTA, CDR2 FQGNSA. This CDR3 is 15 amino acids long. V dropped 0 bases and J dropped 4 bases, with 12 bases sitting between them. The CDR3 nucleotides read TGTGCCAGCAGCTTAGCGATGGGAGGGGGCTATGGCTACACCTTC. The encoded protein is CASSLAMGGGYGYTF.

The rearrangement links TRBV4-3 to TRBJ2-7; TRBD1 agrees at 11 bases. Germline loops: CDR1 LGHNA, CDR2 YSLEER. The CDR3 consists of 15 residues. The V segment lost 4 bases and the J segment 6 bases; nucleotides outside the gene matches: 8. CDR3 protein: CASSRLTGTGGEQYF. The CDR3 DNA reads as TGCGCCAGCAGCCGTTTGACCGGGACAGGGGGCGAGCAGTACTTC.

Only a few counts were recorded for this clone. The chain employs TRBV28 and TRBJ2-1; D gene uncertain. The CDR3 loop spans 11 amino acids. The V end lost 5 bases, the J end lost 9 bases, and 8 bases lay between the germline ends. The V gene's germline CDR1 is MDHEN and CDR2 SYDVKM. This CDR3 reads CASSPGGEQFF. Written as DNA, the CDR3 is TGTGCCAGCAGTCCCGGCGGTGAGCAGTTCTTC. Combining the CDR3 with reference TRBV28 and TRBJ2-1 gives the whole variable domain DVKVTQSSRYLVKRTGEKVFLECVQDMDHENMFWYRQDPGLGLRLIYFSYDVKMKEKGDIPEGYSVSREKKERFSLILESASTNQTSMYLCASSPGGEQFFGPGTRLTVL.

The J gene is TRBJ1-2, the V gene TRBV5-6; D is perhaps TRBD1 (6 bases). CDR1 SGHDT and CDR2 YYEEEE come from the germline V gene. V dropped 1 base and J dropped 7 bases, with 11 bases sitting between them. The CDR3 totals 13 residues. The CDR3 loop reads CASSLRQGIGYTF. CDR3 nucleotides: TGTGCCAGCAGCTTGCGGCAGGGGATTGGCTACACCTTC. Full variable domain (rest looked up from reference TRBV5-6 and TRBJ1-2): DAGVTQSPTHLIKTRGQQVTLRCSPKSGHDTVSWYQQALGQGPQFIFQYYEEEERQRGNFPDRFSGHQFPNYSSELNVNALLLGDSALYLCASSLRQGIGYTFGSGTRLTVV.

The rearrangement joins TRBV5-1 to TRBJ2-7; D is perhaps TRBD1 or TRBD2 (5 bases each). This CDR3 comprises 16 residues. V lost 0 bases and J lost 4, with 17 bases in between. Germline V lookup: CDR1 SGHRS, CDR2 YFSETQ. The CDR3 is CASSLAGSGRRYEQYF. CDR3 coding DNA: TGCGCCAGCAGCTTGGCGGGGTCGGGACGGAGATACGAGCAGTACTTC. The full variable domain, its missing parts supplied by reference TRBV5-1 and TRBJ2-7, is KAGVTQTPRYLIKTRGQQVTLSCSPISGHRSVSWYQQTPGQGLQFLFEYFSETQRNKGNFPGRFSGRQFSNSRSEMNVSTLELGDSALYLCASSLAGSGRRYEQYFGPGTRLTVT.

The chain has TRBV24-1 and TRBJ2-7; D ambiguous. V was trimmed by 2 bases and J by 0 bases, leaving 10 bases between them. In germline, CDR1 is KGHDR, CDR2 SFDVKD. CDR3 length: 15 residues. The CDR3: CATSDSQLSSYEQYF. CDR3 DNA: TGTGCCACCAGTGATTCACAGTTAAGCTCCTACGAGCAGTACTTC.

The genes are TRBV7-8 and TRBJ1-5; maybe TRBD1 (5 bases). The CDR3 is 17 residues long. CDR1 SGHVS and CDR2 FQNEAQ come from the germline V gene. V was shortened by 5 bases and J by 1 base, with 18 bases between the two germline ends. In nucleotides, the CDR3 is TGTGCCAGCAGCGGAAGGAGGGGCAGGGTCAGCAATCAGCCCCAGCATTTT. Encoded protein: CASSGRRGRVSNQPQHF.

The chain recombines TRBV4-3 with TRBJ1-2, with D tentatively TRBD1 (5 bases). The CDR3 covers 15 residues. Germline assignment: CDR1 LGHNA and CDR2 YSLEER. With 1 base removed from V and 6 bases from J, the gap between germline ends came to 15 bases. As DNA, the CDR3 is TGCGCCAGCAGCCAAGGGGCCGCGGGGCGTCATGGCTACACCTTC. The encoded protein is CASSQGAAGRHGYTF.

To note about this clone: The sample contains more than one DNA sequence encoding this CDR3. The chain carries TRBV7-2 and TRBJ1-1; D may be TRBD1 (6 bases). This CDR3 region has 14 residues. Per germline, CDR1 SGHTA and CDR2 FQGNSA. Trimming shortened V by 1 base and J by 2 bases, and 8 bases separated the two germline ends. CDR3: CASSLVQGNTEAFF. CDR3 nucleotides: TGTGCCAGCAGCTTAGTACAGGGTAACACTGAAGCTTTCTTT.

The chain uses TRBV19 and TRBJ2-7, with 8 bases aligning to TRBD1. V shed 3 bases and J 6 bases; nucleotides not matched to a gene: 10. Germline V CDR1 and CDR2: LNHDA, SQIVND (reference sequence). This CDR3 is 15 amino acids long. The CDR3 DNA follows: TGTGCCAGTAGTATCTCGCGACAGGGGTTTTCCGAGCAGTACTTC. As protein: CASSISRQGFSEQYF.

The V and J genes are TRBV7-2 and TRBJ2-1, with TRBD2 as a possible D gene (5 bases). The CDR3 is made up of 13 amino acids. Trimming removed 8 bases from V and 3 bases from J, with 11 bases in between. Germline V lookup: CDR1 SGHTA, CDR2 FQGNSA. The DNA for the CDR3 is TGTGCCAGCCGAGGTAGCGACTACAATGAGCAGTTCTTC. Its protein product is CASRGSDYNEQFF.

V is TRBV2 and J is TRBJ1-6; a weak D match, TRBD1 (6 bases). The germline V and J ends were trimmed by 3 bases and 8 bases, with 11 bases remaining between them. Looked up from germline, CDR1 is SNHLY and CDR2 is FYNNEI. This CDR3 region has 14 residues. The CDR3 reads CASSETGNYSPLHF. The CDR3 region has the DNA TGTGCCAGCAGTGAGACAGGCAACTATTCACCCCTCCACTTT. Together with reference TRBV2 and TRBJ1-6, the CDR3 gives the full variable domain: EPEVTQTPSHQVTQMGQEVILRCVPISNHLYFYWYRQILGQKVEFLVSFYNNEISEKSEIFDDQFSVERPDGSNFTLKIRSTKLEDSAMYFCASSETGNYSPLHFGNGTRLTVT.

The rearrangement uses TRBV10-3 and TRBJ2-3; D call uncertain. Trimming pared 0 bases from V and 4 bases from J, leaving 11 bases between. The CDR3 has 15 residues. Germline lookup yields CDR1 ENHRY and CDR2 SYGVKD. The CDR3 spells CAISESGPTADTQYF. The CDR3, as DNA: TGTGCCATCAGTGAGTCGGGTCCGACTGCAGATACGCAGTATTTT.

This clone was found a few times. The chain couples TRBV18 to TRBJ2-1, with D perhaps assigned TRBD1 or TRBD2 (5 bases each). CDR3 size: 13 residues. V lost 4 bases, J lost 5 bases, and 9 bases lay in between. CDR1 is KGHSH, CDR2 LQKENI, per germline. DNA of the CDR3: TGTGCCAGCTCACGGGACGGTCACAATGAGCAGTTCTTC. It specifies CASSRDGHNEQFF.

J is TRBJ2-2 and V is TRBV5-1; D uncertain. V was shortened by 7 bases and J by 0 bases, with 10 bases between the two germline ends. Germline CDR1 SGHRS, CDR2 YFSETQ. The CDR3 is made up of 14 amino acids. The chain's CDR3 is CASHSETNTGELFF. In DNA form, the CDR3 reads TGCGCCAGCCACAGCGAGACGAACACCGGGGAGCTGTTTTTT.

The chain recombines TRBV14 with TRBJ2-7, with 7 bases lining up with TRBD1. This CDR3 is 13 amino acids long. Germline CDR1 reads SGHDN; CDR2 reads FVKESK. Trimming cost V 4 bases and J 3 bases; bases outside gene matches: 3. The CDR3 DNA reads TGTGCCAGCAGCCTCCGGGACAGCTACGAGCAGTACTTC. The encoded protein is CASSLRDSYEQYF.

The V and J genes are TRBV6-4 and TRBJ2-1; D is tentatively TRBD1 or TRBD2 (6 bases each). With 0 bases removed from V and 5 bases from J, the gap between germline ends came to 11 bases. Per the germline V gene, CDR1 is MRHNA and CDR2 is SNTAGT. CDR3 size: 15 residues. For the CDR3, the DNA is TGTGCCAGCAGTGACTCGGGGGGCTCGAACAATGAGCAGTTCTTC. Translation: CASSDSGGSNNEQFF.

The genes are TRBV3-1 (or the pseudogene TRBV3-2) and TRBJ1-2; no firm D call. Germline V CDR1 and CDR2: LGHDT, YNNKEL (reference sequence). This CDR3 is built from 12 residues. Between the trimmed V and J ends, which lost 4 bases and 7 bases, there was a span of 10 bases. The CDR3 loop reads CASSPLGRGYTF. For the CDR3, the DNA is TGTGCCAGCAGCCCCCTCGGGCGTGGCTACACCTTC.

This sequence joins TRBV7-2 and TRBJ1-2; tentative D call: TRBD1 (5 bases). V was cut by 3 bases and J by 5 bases, with 22 bases left in between. This CDR3 has 17 amino acids. From germline, CDR1 is SGHTA and CDR2 FQGNSA. The CDR3 reads CASSLHDFGTVIYGYTF. For the CDR3, the DNA is TGTGCCAGCAGCTTGCACGATTTCGGGACGGTGATATATGGCTACACCTTC. The variable domain in full, completed from reference TRBV7-2 and TRBJ1-2, reads GAGVSQSPSNKVTEKGKDVELRCDPISGHTALYWYRQSLGQGLEFLIYFQGNSAPDKSGLPSDRFSAERTGGSVSTLTIQRTQQEDSAVYLCASSLHDFGTVIYGYTFGSGTRLTVV.

The CDR3 is CASTRTGGTDTQYF. The CDR3 nucleotides read TGTGCCAGCACCCGGACAGGGGGCACAGATACGCAGTATTTT. The rearrangement joins TRBV6-5 to TRBJ2-3; TRBD1 aligns across 9 bases. CDR3 length equals 14 residues. Germline CDR1 and CDR2: MNHEY and SVGAGI. V shed 7 bases, J shed 1 base, and the junction held 3 bases outside the gene matches.

The chain couples TRBV28 to TRBJ1-3; no reliable D call. CDR1 is MDHEN and CDR2 is SYDVKM in the germline V gene. This CDR3 comprises 13 residues. The V and J ends lost 1 base and 0 bases respectively, with 1 base between them. CDR3 in amino acids: CASSLFSGNTIYF. The CDR3, as DNA: TGTGCCAGCAGTTTATTCTCTGGAAACACCATATATTTT. The complete variable domain, with remaining parts taken from reference TRBV28 and TRBJ1-3, reads DVKVTQSSRYLVKRTGEKVFLECVQDMDHENMFWYRQDPGLGLRLIYFSYDVKMKEKGDIPEGYSVSREKKERFSLILESASTNQTSMYLCASSLFSGNTIYFGEGSWLTVV.

Written as DNA, the CDR3 is TGCGCCAGCAGCCGGGACAGCATGAACACTGAAGCTTTCTTT. Its protein product is CASSRDSMNTEAFF. The chain links TRBV5-1 to TRBJ1-1, with TRBD1 matching 7 bases. Germline V CDR1 and CDR2: SGHRS, YFSETQ. The ends lost 4 bases at V and 0 bases at J; junction bases unmatched: 3. This CDR3 is built from 14 residues.

This rearrangement joins TRBV10-1 to TRBJ1-4; weak D call: TRBD1 (5 bases). The germline gives CDR1 WNHNN, CDR2 SYGVQD (reference sequence). Trimming shortened V by 6 bases and J by 6 bases, and 8 bases separated the two germline ends. The CDR3 spans 12 residues. This chain's CDR3 is CASSGGDEKLFF. The DNA for the CDR3 is TGCGCCAGCAGCGGGGGGGATGAAAAACTGTTTTTT.

The chain recombines TRBV3-1 (or the pseudogene TRBV3-2) with TRBJ2-5; 10 positions match TRBD2. Germline assignment: CDR1 LGHDT and CDR2 YNNKEL (reference sequence). V lost 1 base and J lost 5; bases outside the gene matches: 4. CDR3 length: 15 amino acids. This CDR3 reads CASSQVAGGWETQYF. In DNA form, the CDR3 reads TGTGCCAGCAGCCAAGTAGCGGGGGGTTGGGAGACCCAGTACTTC.